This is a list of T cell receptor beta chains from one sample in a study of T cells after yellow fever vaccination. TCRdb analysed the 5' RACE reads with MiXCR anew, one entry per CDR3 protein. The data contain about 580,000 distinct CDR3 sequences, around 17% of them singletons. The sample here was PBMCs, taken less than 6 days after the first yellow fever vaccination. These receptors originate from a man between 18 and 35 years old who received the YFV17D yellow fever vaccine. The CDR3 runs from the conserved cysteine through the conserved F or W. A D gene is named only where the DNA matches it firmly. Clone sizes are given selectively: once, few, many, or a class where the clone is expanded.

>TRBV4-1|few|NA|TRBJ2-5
TGCGCCAGCAGCCCCCGGGACTGGGAAGGCTTAGCGACCCAGTACTTC
CASSPRDWEGLATQYF
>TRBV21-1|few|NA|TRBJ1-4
TGTGCCAGCAGCAGAAAACGACAGTCCCCATGGGAAAAACTGTTTTTT
CASSRKRQSPWEKLFF
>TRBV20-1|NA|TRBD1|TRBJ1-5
TGCAGTGCCTACGGCCGGACAGGGAGCAATCAGCCCCAGCATTTT
CSAYGRTGSNQPQHF
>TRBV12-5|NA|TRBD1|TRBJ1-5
TGTGCTAGTGGAACCGGACAGGGCAATCAGCCCCAGCATTTT
CASGTGQGNQPQHF
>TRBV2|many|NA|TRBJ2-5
TGTGCCAGCAGGCAGGGTGGGGAGACCCAGTACTTC
CASRQGGETQYF
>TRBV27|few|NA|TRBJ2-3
TGTGCCAGCAAAACGGAGGGAGATACGCAGTATTTT
CASKTEGDTQYF
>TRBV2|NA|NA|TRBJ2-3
TGTGCCAGCAGTGAGTCGACCGGCGGGCCTATCACAGATACGCAGTATTTT
CASSESTGGPITDTQYF
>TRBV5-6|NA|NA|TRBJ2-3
TGTGCCAGCAGCTTGGCCCAGAGACCAGATACGCAGTATTTT
CASSLAQRPDTQYF
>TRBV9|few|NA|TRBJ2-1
TGTGCCAGCAGCGGGGACGCATACAATGAGCAGTTCTTC
CASSGDAYNEQFF
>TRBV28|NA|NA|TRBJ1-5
TGTGCCAGCAGTTTTTCGGCGCGGGCCAATAGACAGCCCCAGCATTTT
CASSFSARANRQPQHF
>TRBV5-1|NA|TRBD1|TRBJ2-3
TGCGCCAGCAGCTGGGGGACAGGGGGCACAGATACGCAGTATTTT
CASSWGTGGTDTQYF
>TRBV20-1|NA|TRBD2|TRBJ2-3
TGCAGTCCGGGTAGCGGGAGCACAGATACGCAGTATTTT
CSPGSGSTDTQYF
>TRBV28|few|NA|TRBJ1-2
TGTGCCAGCACTCCCCGGGGGACCGGCTACACCTTC
CASTPRGTGYTF
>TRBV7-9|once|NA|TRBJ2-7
TGTGCCAGCAGCTTAGCCTCGGGGGTAGATTTTCGTTACGAGCAGTACTTC
CASSLASGVDFRYEQYF
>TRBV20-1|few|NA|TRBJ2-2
TGCAGTGTTCAAGGCCCATTCGGTGCCGGGGAGCTGTTTTTT
CSVQGPFGAGELFF
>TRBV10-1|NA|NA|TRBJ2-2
TGCGCCAGCAGTGTATTCCCGGACACCGGGGAGCTGTTTTTT
CASSVFPDTGELFF
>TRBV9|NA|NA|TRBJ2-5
TGTGCCAGCAGTGAAGGGACGAACCAATACAGAGAGACCCAGTACTTC
CASSEGTNQYRETQYF
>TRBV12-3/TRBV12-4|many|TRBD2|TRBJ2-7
TGTGCCAGCGCCAGGGACTATTCCAACGAGCAGTACTTC
CASARDYSNEQYF
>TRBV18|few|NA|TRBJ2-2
TGTGCCAGCTCACCCCTTAGGGGGGGAACGAACACCGGGGAGCTGTTTTTT
CASSPLRGGTNTGELFF
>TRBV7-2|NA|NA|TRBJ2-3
TGTGCCAGCAGCTCGTGGACAGGCACAGATACGCAGTATTTT
CASSSWTGTDTQYF
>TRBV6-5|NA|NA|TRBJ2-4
TGTGCCAGCAGTTCCGGAGTCGGAGGATTTCAGTACTTC
CASSSGVGGFQYF
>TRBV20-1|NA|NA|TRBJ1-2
TGCAGTGCTAGAAACCGGGACTCATATGGCTACACCTTC
CSARNRDSYGYTF
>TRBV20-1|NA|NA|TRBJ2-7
TGCAGTGCTAGACTCCTGGCGGTGGGGAACGAGCAGTACTTC
CSARLLAVGNEQYF
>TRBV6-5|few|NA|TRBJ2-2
TGTGCCAGCAGTTACTCCGAGGACGGGGAGCTGTTTTTT
CASSYSEDGELFF
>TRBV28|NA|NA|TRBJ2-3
TGTGCCAGCAGGGTTGGTCTAGATACGCAGTATTTT
CASRVGLDTQYF
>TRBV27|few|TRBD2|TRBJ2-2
TGTGCCACCTGGGGGGGGAACACCGGGGAGCTGTTTTTT
CATWGGNTGELFF
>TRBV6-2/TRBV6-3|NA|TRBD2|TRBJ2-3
TGTGCCAGCAGCACCGGGACTAGACCCCCGGATACGCAGTATTTT
CASSTGTRPPDTQYF
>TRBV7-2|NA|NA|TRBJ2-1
TGTGCCAGCAGCTTAGCGAGGAATCCCTACAATGAGCAGTTCTTC
CASSLARNPYNEQFF
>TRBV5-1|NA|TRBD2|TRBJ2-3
TGCGCCAGCAGCCCGCGGGCTAGCGGGACCCAACCTAGCACAGATACGCAGTATTTT
CASSPRASGTQPSTDTQYF
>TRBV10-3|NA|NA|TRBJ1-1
TGTGCCATCAGTGAGCCGAACCCAGGTCGGGTCAAGGTCACTGAAGCTTTCTTT
CAISEPNPGRVKVTEAFF
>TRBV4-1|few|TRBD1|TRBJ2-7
TGCGCCAGCAGCCCACTGGACAGGGCCTACGAGCAGTACTTC
CASSPLDRAYEQYF
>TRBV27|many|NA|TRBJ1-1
TGTGCCAGCAGTTTAGGGGTTCACACTGAAGCTTTCTTT
CASSLGVHTEAFF
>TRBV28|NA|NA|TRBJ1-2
TGTGCCAGCAGTTCCGTGGACTTAAACTATGGCTACACCTTC
CASSSVDLNYGYTF
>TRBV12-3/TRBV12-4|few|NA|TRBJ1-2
TGTGCCAGCAGTTTACTGGGCAGGAATTCATACGGCTACACCTTC
CASSLLGRNSYGYTF
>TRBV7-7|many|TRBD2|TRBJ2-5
TGTGCCAGCAGCCCGGGGAGCGGGGGCCAAGAGACCCAGTACTTC
CASSPGSGGQETQYF
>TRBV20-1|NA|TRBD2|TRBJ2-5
TGCAGTGCTAGACCAGGGGGAGGACTAGCGGGGGGCCCCTCTAGAACCCAGTACTTC
CSARPGGGLAGGPSRTQYF
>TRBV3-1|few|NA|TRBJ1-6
TGTGCCAGCAGCCAAGATGCCCGGTTGGGATCACCCCTCCACTTT
CASSQDARLGSPLHF
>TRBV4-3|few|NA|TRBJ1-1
TGCGCCAGCAGCCAAGACCTAGCGGGTTGGGGGGCCGGCAACACTGAAGCTTTCTTT
CASSQDLAGWGAGNTEAFF
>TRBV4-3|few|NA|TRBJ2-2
TGCGCCAGCAGCCACCGTTGGGGCAGGGGCGCTATGGACGGGGAGCTGTTTTTT
CASSHRWGRGAMDGELFF
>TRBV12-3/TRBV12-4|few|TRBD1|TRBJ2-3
TGTGCCAGCATTTCCCCGCCCCCCCCCTCCGGGACAGGGTCGAACACAGATACGCAGTATTTT
CASISPPPPSGTGSNTDTQYF
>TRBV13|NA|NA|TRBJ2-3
TGTGCCAGCAGCCTAATAGCGGAGGCGCACACAGATACGCAGTATTTT
CASSLIAEAHTDTQYF
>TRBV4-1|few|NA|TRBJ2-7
TGCGCCAGCAGCCAAGATCATGAGGGGCTCTATTTCTACGAGCAGTACTTC
CASSQDHEGLYFYEQYF
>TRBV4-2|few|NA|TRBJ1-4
TGTGCCAGCAGCCAAGAACAGGCCTCGACTAATGAAAAACTGTTTTTT
CASSQEQASTNEKLFF
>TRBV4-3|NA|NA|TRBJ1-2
TGCGCCAGCAGCCAGATCCCACGGGGGGGGGGCTACACCTTC
CASSQIPRGGGYTF
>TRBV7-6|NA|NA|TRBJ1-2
TGTGCCAGCAGCTTTAGCGGGGCCAGGGACTATGGCTACACCTTC
CASSFSGARDYGYTF
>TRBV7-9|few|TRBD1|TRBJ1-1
TGTGCCAGCAGCATATACACCGGGACAGCAAACCTTGAAGCTTTCTTT
CASSIYTGTANLEAFF
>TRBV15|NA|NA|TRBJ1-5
TGTGCCACCAGCAAGCCTGGGCGACAGAGCTATAGCAATCAGCCCCAGCATTTT
CATSKPGRQSYSNQPQHF
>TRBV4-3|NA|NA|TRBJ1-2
TGCGCCAGCAGCCGCACAGGGTTTTCGGGTGTGGGTGGCTACACCTTC
CASSRTGFSGVGGYTF
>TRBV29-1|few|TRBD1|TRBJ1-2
TGCAGCGTCGCACCGGGACAGTATAACTATGGCTACACCTTC
CSVAPGQYNYGYTF
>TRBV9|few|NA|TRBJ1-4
TGTGCCAGCAGCCCCCATGGCCCGGCAACTAATGAAAAACTGTTTTTT
CASSPHGPATNEKLFF
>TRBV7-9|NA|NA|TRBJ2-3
TGTGCCAGCAGCTTAGAGACAGGTCACACAGATACGCAGTATTTT
CASSLETGHTDTQYF
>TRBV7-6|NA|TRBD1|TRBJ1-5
TGTGCCAGCAGCTTCGGACAGGGGGCAGAGCCCCAGCATTTT
CASSFGQGAEPQHF
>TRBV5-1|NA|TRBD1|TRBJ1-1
TGCGCCAGCAGCTACCAGGGGGCTTTGAACACTGAAGCTTTCTTT
CASSYQGALNTEAFF
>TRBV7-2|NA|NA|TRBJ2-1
TGTGCCAGCAGCCCCGGGACTCCTTTTCCTGAGCAGTTCTTC
CASSPGTPFPEQFF
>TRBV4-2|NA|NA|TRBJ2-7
TGTGCCAGCAGCCAAGCCGACAGAGCCGCCTACGAGCAGTACTTC
CASSQADRAAYEQYF
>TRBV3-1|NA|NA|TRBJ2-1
TGTGCCAGCAGCCCCAACCCCTACAATGAGCAGTTCTTC
CASSPNPYNEQFF